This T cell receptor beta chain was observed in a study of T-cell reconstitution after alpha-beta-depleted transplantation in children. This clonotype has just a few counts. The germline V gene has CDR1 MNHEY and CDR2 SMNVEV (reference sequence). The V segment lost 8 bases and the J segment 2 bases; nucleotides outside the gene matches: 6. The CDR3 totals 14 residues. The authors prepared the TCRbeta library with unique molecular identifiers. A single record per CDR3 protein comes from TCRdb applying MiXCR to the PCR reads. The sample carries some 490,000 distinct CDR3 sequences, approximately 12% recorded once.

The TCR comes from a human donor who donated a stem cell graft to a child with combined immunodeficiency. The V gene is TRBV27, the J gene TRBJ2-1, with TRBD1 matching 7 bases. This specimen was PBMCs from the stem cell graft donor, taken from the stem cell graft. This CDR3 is CASRRDSAYNEQFF. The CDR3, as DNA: TGTGCCAGCCGAAGGGACAGCGCCTACAATGAGCAGTTCTTC.